These T cell receptor beta chains were read from a single sample in a study of blood T cell repertoires in COVID-19. The repertoire was sequenced with immunoSEQ multiplex PCR; TCRdb's copy has only in-frame clones and lacks some. The repertoire holds 300,000 to 450,000 clones, with roughly 90% as singletons. The sample consisted of PBMCs or T cells enriched from blood (not recorded which). These receptors came from a woman younger than 45 who had been exposed to COVID-19. CDR3s include the opening cysteine and the closing phenylalanine or tryptophan. The order of the fields is D gene, J gene, V gene, clone size, CDR3 DNA, CDR3 protein. The D gene is left open where the match is weak. Clone size is stated in some rows and not others, as once, few, many or a class when expanded.

TRBD1 TRBJ1-5 TRBV4-2 . TGTGCCAGCAGCCACTTGGGACAGGGGAACAATCAGCCCCAGCATTTT CASSHLGQGNNQPQHF
TRBD2 TRBJ2-1 TRBV27 . TGTGCCAGCAGTCCTACTAGCGGGAAGCAGTTCTTC CASSPTSGKQFF
TRBD1 TRBJ1-1 TRBV6-5 . TGTGCCAGTCCCGGGACAGGGTTGAACACTGAAGCTTTCTTT CASPGTGLNTEAFF
TRBD1 TRBJ2-7 TRBV29-1 . TGCAGCGTCACCGGGACAGGGGATCGTTATCCCTACGAGCAGTACTTC CSVTGTGDRYPYEQYF
. TRBJ1-1 TRBV19 . TGTGCCAGTACCACATGGTCCGGGCAGGGGAACACTGAAGCTTTCTTT CASTTWSGQGNTEAFF
. TRBJ1-2 TRBV3-1/TRBV3-2 . TGTGCCAGCAGCCAAGGGCCAGGCTCCTATGGCTACACCTTC CASSQGPGSYGYTF
. TRBJ1-4 TRBV29-1 . TGCAGCGTTGAGTGGGAAGACAGGTCCCGAGGGGAAAAACTGTTTTTT CSVEWEDRSRGEKLFF
TRBD2 TRBJ2-7 TRBV5-1 . TGCGCCAGCAGCTTGTTTTCAGGACTAGCGGGAGTCGCCCCAACCTACGAGCAGTACTTC CASSLFSGLAGVAPTYEQYF
. TRBJ1-2 TRBV6-5 . TGTGCCAGCATTTGGGGGCCTAACTATGGCTACACCTTC CASIWGPNYGYTF
. TRBJ2-3 TRBV25-1 once TGTGCCAGCAGTGAACAGGGCACAGATACGCAGTATTTT CASSEQGTDTQYF
. TRBJ1-2 TRBV10-2 . TGCGCCAGCAGTGACTTACAGGGTACCGGCTACACCTTC CASSDLQGTGYTF
. TRBJ1-1 TRBV1 . TGCACCAGCAGCCAGCCCCCCTGGGGGGGGAACACTGAAGCTTTCTTT CTSSQPPWGGNTEAFF
TRBD1 TRBJ2-3 TRBV6-5 . TGTGCCAGCAGGAGGGACAGGGGGCTTTCGGATACGCAGTATTTT CASRRDRGLSDTQYF
TRBD1 TRBJ1-1 TRBV4-1 . TGCGCCAGCAGCCAAGGAGGGGGCGCGTCTCGGACTGAAGCTTTCTTT CASSQGGGASRTEAFF
TRBD1 TRBJ1-2 TRBV18 . TGTGCCAGCTCACGGGACAGCCAACCTTACCTTAACTATGGCTACACCTTC CASSRDSQPYLNYGYTF
TRBD2 TRBJ2-3 TRBV24-1 . TGTGCCACCAGTGATTTTTCGACTAGCGGGGCATCTAGCACAGATACGCAGTATTTT CATSDFSTSGASSTDTQYF
TRBD1 TRBJ1-2 TRBV7-9 once TGTGCCAGCAGCTTGGGGACAGGGTTGAACTATGGCTACACCTTC CASSLGTGLNYGYTF
. TRBJ1-1 TRBV28 once TGTGCCAGCAGTTTTGGCCCCAAGAACACTGAAGCTTTCTTT CASSFGPKNTEAFF
TRBD1 TRBJ1-6 TRBV19 . TGTGCCAGTTCACTACAGGGGGAATTGGTAGCCCTCCACTTT CASSLQGELVALHF
. TRBJ1-2 TRBV29-1 . TGCAGCGGCGGGGGAAACTATGGCTACACCTTC CSGGGNYGYTF
. TRBJ1-5 TRBV10-2 few TGCGCCAGCAGAAAAGGAGAAACGGGGGCCCAGCATTTT CASRKGETGAQHF
. TRBJ2-5 TRBV9 . TGTGCCAGCAGCGTAACATTAGCGACTCAAGAGACCCAGTACTTC CASSVTLATQETQYF
TRBD1 TRBJ1-6 TRBV11-3 . TGTGCCAGCAGCTTAGAGGGCGACGGACAGGGAGGTAAGAGCTCCTATAATTCACCCCTCCACTTT CASSLEGDGQGGKSSYNSPLHF
TRBD2 TRBJ2-5 TRBV9 . TGTGCCAGCAGCTGGGGGGGAACCGAACAAGAGACCCAGTACTTC CASSWGGTEQETQYF
. TRBJ1-5 TRBV6-6 few TGTGCCAGCAGTTACTCGGGAGGGAGCAATCAGCCCCAGCATTTT CASSYSGGSNQPQHF
. TRBJ1-6 TRBV18 . TGTGCCAGCTCACCGGGGGCGGACAGCACACCCCTCCACTTT CASSPGADSTPLHF
. TRBJ1-1 TRBV18 . TGTGCCAGCTCATCCGGAGGGGACACTGAAGCTTTCTTT CASSSGGDTEAFF
. TRBJ1-1 TRBV10-3 . TGTGCCATCAACCCCGGGGGGGGTGCGAACACTGAAGCTTTCTTT CAINPGGGANTEAFF
. TRBJ2-1 TRBV19 . TGTGCCAGTAGTACCACAGGGGGGGATTACAATGAGCAGTTCTTC CASSTTGGDYNEQFF
TRBD1 TRBJ1-4 TRBV27 . TGTGCCAGCAGTGGACAGGTGCCTGTAGTTCTGGTTTTT CASSGQVPVVLVF
TRBD2 TRBJ2-3 TRBV5-1 . TGCGCCAGCAGCCATACTAGCGGCCGCACAGATACGCAGTATTTT CASSHTSGRTDTQYF
TRBD2 TRBJ2-2 TRBV29-1 few TGCAGCGTTGGGGTTACTAGCGGAAACACCGGGGAGCTGTTTTTT CSVGVTSGNTGELFF
TRBD1 TRBJ1-2 TRBV12-3/TRBV12-4 . TGTGCCAGCAGTGCGACAGGGTCTGGTGGCTACACCTTC CASSATGSGGYTF
TRBD2 TRBJ2-1 TRBV30 . TGTGCCGGATCGCGGGAGTTGTACAATGAGCAGTTCTTC CAGSRELYNEQFF
TRBD1 TRBJ1-1 TRBV28 . TGTGCCAGCAGTTTGGGGACAGCCTCTCTTACGAATCTCGTGTTT CASSLGTASLTNLVF
. TRBJ1-4 TRBV30 few TGTGCCTGGGAGGTGGACAGCTCCCGTGGAAAACTGTTTTTT CAWEVDSSRGKLFF
. TRBJ1-1 TRBV10-2 few TGCGCCAGCAGGGGGGGGCAGAACACTGAAGCTTTCTTT CASRGGQNTEAFF
. TRBJ2-2 TRBV7-6 once TGTGCCAGCAGCCCCTGGAGGGGCCGGGAGCTGTTTTTT CASSPWRGRELFF
. TRBJ2-7 TRBV19 . TGTGCCAGTTCCCAATTCTACGAGCAGTACTTC CASSQFYEQYF
TRBD2 TRBJ2-7 TRBV5-1 . TGCGCCAGCAGCCCCGGGACTAGCGGGTACGAGCAGTACTTC CASSPGTSGYEQYF
TRBD2 TRBJ2-7 TRBV3-1/TRBV3-2 . TGTGCCAGCAGCCAATTTAGGCTAGCGGATTTCTACGAGCAGTACTTC CASSQFRLADFYEQYF
. TRBJ1-4 TRBV2 few TGTGCCAGCACCCCCGGGGGTCTAACTAATGAAAAACTGTTTTTT CASTPGGLTNEKLFF
TRBD1 TRBJ2-7 TRBV19 . TGTGCCAGCGCGCCAGCCGAGGGGGCCGGGTACGAGCAGTACTTC CASAPAEGAGYEQYF
TRBD1 TRBJ2-1 TRBV29-1 few TGCAGCGTCGGAAAAACCGGGACAGGGGCTTACAATGAGCAGTTCTTC CSVGKTGTGAYNEQFF
. TRBJ2-4 TRBV6-4 once TGTGCCAGCAGATGGACAGAACCGGCCAAAAACATTCAGTACTTC CASRWTEPAKNIQYF
. TRBJ2-3 TRBV13 once TGTGCCAGCAGATACCTTCAGGGGTGGAACACAGATACGCAGTATTTT CASRYLQGWNTDTQYF
. TRBJ1-2 TRBV19 . TGTGCCAGTAGCCTACAGGAGAACTATGGCTACACCTTC CASSLQENYGYTF
. TRBJ1-1 TRBV27 . TGTGCCAGCAGTCCCCCCCCGTACACTGAAGCTTTCTTT CASSPPPYTEAFF
. TRBJ1-2 TRBV9 few TGTGCCAGCAGCCCCAGACAGACACCCTATGGCTACACCTTC CASSPRQTPYGYTF
TRBD2 TRBJ2-1 TRBV6-6 . TGTGCCACCACGACCGGACTAGCGGGAGACCAGGGTGAGCAGTTCTTC CATTTGLAGDQGEQFF
. TRBJ2-1 TRBV11-3 . TGTGCCAGCAGCCCGGGGGGCGGACCAAATGAGCAGTTCTTC CASSPGGGPNEQFF
. TRBJ2-1 TRBV19 . TGTGCCAGTAGTATCCCCCGACACTTTGGTGAGCAGTTCTTC CASSIPRHFGEQFF
TRBD2 TRBJ2-7 TRBV12-3/TRBV12-4 . TGTGCCAGCACCCTAGCGGCCACCTACGAGCAGTACTTC CASTLAATYEQYF
. TRBJ1-3 TRBV19 . TGTGCCAGTAGTGGAGGACGGCTGGCAGCTGGAAACACCATATATTTT CASSGGRLAAGNTIYF
TRBD2 TRBJ2-1 TRBV10-3 . TGTGCCTCGAAACCTGGGACTAGTCCCAATGAGCAGTTCTTC CASKPGTSPNEQFF
. TRBJ2-1 TRBV5-1 . TGCGCCAGCAGCTTGGCCGGAGGGGTGTCCTACAATGAGCAGTTCTTC CASSLAGGVSYNEQFF
TRBD1 TRBJ1-3 TRBV5-6 . TGTGCCAGCAGCTTACAACTGGGACAGGGTAAAGCTGGAAACACCATATATTTT CASSLQLGQGKAGNTIYF
TRBD2 TRBJ2-3 TRBV28 . TGTGCCAGCAGTTTACGAAGACTAGCGGGTTTCACAGATACGCAGTATTTT CASSLRRLAGFTDTQYF
. TRBJ1-1 TRBV4-1 . TGCGCCAGCAGCCAAGATCTTCGGGGATCGGACACTGAAGCTTTCTTT CASSQDLRGSDTEAFF
TRBD1 TRBJ1-2 TRBV3-1/TRBV3-2 . TGTGCCAGCAGCCAGACAGGGCCAGCTAACTATGGCTACACCTTC CASSQTGPANYGYTF